This T cell receptor (beta chain) was recovered during a study of Ad26.COV2.S vaccination and SARS-CoV-2 variants. The protocol was immunoSEQ multiplex PCR, while the TCRdb copy is restricted to in-frame clones and leaves out a portion. The sample contains 380,000 or so clones, roughly 90% of which appear only once. The sample holds one count of this clone. CDR3 length: 14 amino acids. Germline CDR1 reads GTSNPN; CDR2 reads SVGIG (reference sequence). V lost 1 base to trimming and J lost 1 base; unmatched junction nucleotides: 3. The treatment: 19 received Ad26.COV2.S at low or high dose, single or two shots; five or six received placebo; per-sample allocation not given. Sampling was performed 63 days after the first vaccine or placebo injection.

Sequenced material: peripheral blood, taken in a trial of Ad26.COV2.S vaccine versus placebo. The receptor's source is a person aged 18 to 59 who received the Ad26.COV2.S COVID-19 vaccine or a placebo. The genes are TRBV30 and TRBJ2-5; 7 bases fit TRBD1. DNA for the CDR3: TGTGCCTGGAGTGAGGGACAGCCCCAAGAGACCCAGTACTTC. It translates to CAWSEGQPQETQYF.